Listed here are 20 T cell receptor beta chains from one sample, sequenced in a study of sequential checkpoint blockade in melanoma. Treatment in this sample: randomized to nivolumab then ipilimumab (arm A) or the reverse (arm B). Profiled with immunoSEQ multiplex PCR; TCRdb holds only in-frame clones, not every one. The sample yields about 22,000 clones, under 70% seen once. The sequenced sample was CD8+ T cells sorted from blood (inferred from file names), obtained from a patient given nivolumab and ipilimumab in sequence. All receptors derive from a human donor with melanoma.

In its sample, this clone was seen a few times. The chain employs TRBV16 and TRBJ1-4; 8 bases match TRBD1. CDR3 length: 14 amino acids. Germline V gene sequence: CDR1 KGHSY, CDR2 FQNENV. V was pared by 5 bases and J by 2 bases, with 1 base of the junction left unmatched. The chain's CDR3 is CASSWTGTNEKLFF. CDR3 DNA sequence: TGTGCCAGCAGCTGGACAGGGACTAATGAAAAACTGTTTTTT.

The rearrangement joins TRBV5-5 to TRBJ2-1; no reliable D call. V lost 9 bases, J lost 0 bases, and 7 bases lay in between. CDR3 size: 12 residues. CDR1 and CDR2 from the germline V gene are SGHKS and YYEKEE (reference sequence). The CDR3 DNA sequence: TGTGCCACCAGGAGCTCCTACAATGAGCAGTTCTTC. It encodes CATRSSYNEQFF.

The chain employs TRBV11-2 and TRBJ1-1, with 7 positions matching TRBD1. Germline lookup yields CDR1 SGHAT and CDR2 FQNNGV. The trim removed 5 bases at V and 7 bases at J, leaving 10 bases unmatched. The CDR3 has 14 residues. CDR3: CASSIGGQPIEAFF. The CDR3 DNA sequence: TGTGCCAGCAGCATTGGGGGACAGCCTATTGAAGCTTTCTTT.

This chain uses TRBV9 with TRBJ1-5; tentatively, D is TRBD1 (6 bases). The V gene lost 3 bases and the J gene lost 6 bases, with 10 bases spanning the gap. This CDR3 contains 13 residues. Looked up from germline, CDR1 is SGDLS and CDR2 is YYNGEE. This CDR3 is CASSAGVGQPQHF. CDR3 sequence (DNA): TGTGCCAGCAGCGCAGGGGTTGGTCAGCCCCAGCATTTT.

This clone is medium-sized in the sample. CDR3 in amino acids: CASSQRGYNYGYTF. In nucleotides, the CDR3 is TGTGCCAGCAGTCAGCGGGGCTATAACTATGGCTACACCTTC. The chain couples TRBV7-9 to TRBJ1-2; D perhaps matches TRBD1 (5 bases). The germline V gene has CDR1 SEHNR and CDR2 FQNEAQ (reference sequence). V dropped 6 bases and J dropped 1 base, with 12 bases sitting between them. The CDR3 spans 14 residues.

The chain couples TRBV13 to TRBJ2-3, with TRBD2 identical over 9 bases. The CDR3 totals 17 residues. V gave up 5 bases and J gave up 4 bases; unmatched junction bases: 13. Germline CDR1 and CDR2: PRHDT and FYEKMQ (reference sequence). CDR3 bases: TGTGCCAGCAGCCAAGAGAGGGGCGGGGGGGCCTCAGATACGCAGTATTTT. Its translation is CASSQERGGGASDTQYF.

About this clone: Compared with germline, one end of the junction differs, possibly owing to a read error. The chain links TRBV27 to TRBJ2-2; 8 bases map to TRBD1. CDR1 MNHEY and CDR2 SMNVEV come from the germline V gene (reference sequence). The CDR3 contains 17 residues. CDR3 protein: CASSLSLGQVYTGELFF. The CDR3 region has the DNA TGTGCCAGCAGTCTATCCCTGGGACAGGTCTACACCGGGGAGCTGTTTTTT.

The gene calls are TRBV7-6 and TRBJ1-6, with D possibly TRBD1 on 5 matching bases. Trimming pared 5 bases from V and 4 bases from J, leaving 12 bases between. The CDR3 runs 15 residues. The V gene's germline CDR1 is SGHVS and CDR2 FNYEAQ. This chain's CDR3 is CASSRGTVYNSPLHF. CDR3 coding DNA: TGTGCCAGCAGCCGGGGGACGGTTTATAATTCACCCCTCCACTTT.

This clone is labeled as medium-sized. The CDR3 is CASSLTGTGEEKAFF. The CDR3 nucleotides are TGTGCCAGCAGCTTAACTGGGACAGGGGAGGAGAAAGCTTTCTTT. V is TRBV5-6 and J is TRBJ1-1, with TRBD1 matching 10 bases. CDR1 is SGHDT and CDR2 is YYEEEE in the germline V gene. The CDR3 is 15 amino acids. Unmatched junction bases numbered 10, after V lost 2 bases and J lost 9 bases.

The chain recombines TRBV7-9 with TRBJ1-5; D may be TRBD1 (6 bases). The CDR3 runs to 15 residues. Germline V gene lookup returns CDR1 SEHNR and CDR2 FQNEAQ (reference sequence). V lost 4 bases and J lost 5, with 15 bases in between. The CDR3 region is CASSYGTNTYQPQHF. CDR3 sequence (DNA): TGTGCCAGCAGCTACGGGACAAATACCTATCAGCCCCAGCATTTT.

By proportion, this clone is medium-sized (0.01 to 0.1%). This chain uses TRBV6-4 with TRBJ1-6, with 8 positions matching TRBD1. Germline CDR1 is MRHNA and CDR2 is SNTAGT. CDR3 length equals 15 residues. V was clipped by 5 bases and J by 5 bases; unmatched bases: 5. The CDR3 DNA reads TGTGCCAGCAGTAAACAGGGGGGTAATAATTCACCCCTCCACTTT. Protein: CASSKQGGNNSPLHF.

The CDR3 region has the DNA TGTGCCAGCAGCTCCAGGGACGGGGGACTAGCCAAAAACATTCAGTACTTC. Translation: CASSSRDGGLAKNIQYF. The V and J genes are TRBV5-4 and TRBJ2-4; possibly TRBD2 for D (6 bases). The V end lost 3 bases, the J end lost 0 bases, and 16 bases lay between the germline ends. Germline CDR1 is SGHNT and CDR2 is YYREEE (reference sequence). This CDR3 comprises 17 residues.

The table lists this clone with a few counts. The chain links TRBV12-5 to TRBJ2-1; D is possibly TRBD2 (6 bases). The V gene lost 2 bases and the J gene lost 10 bases, with 18 bases spanning the gap. This CDR3 region has 15 residues. Per the germline V gene, CDR1 is LGHNT and CDR2 is FRNRAP. The CDR3 here is CASGLPGTPLREQFF. The CDR3 coding sequence is TGTGCTAGTGGTTTGCCCGGGACTCCGCTACGAGAGCAGTTCTTC.

This clone was seen a few times. The chain uses TRBV7-3 and TRBJ2-1; TRBD1 agrees at 10 bases. J was trimmed by 7 bases and V by 5 bases; bases with no gene match: 5. Germline-derived CDR1 and CDR2 are SGHTA and FQGTGA. This CDR3 region has 14 residues. CDR3 amino acids: CASSPRQGANEQFF. The CDR3 region has the DNA TGTGCCAGCAGCCCGCGACAGGGGGCGAATGAGCAGTTCTTC.

The table lists this clone with a few counts. The V and J genes are TRBV7-6 and TRBJ1-1; the match to TRBD1 covers 9 bases. V was clipped by 5 bases and J by 7 bases; unmatched bases: 5. This CDR3 region has 13 residues. In germline, CDR1 is SGHVS, CDR2 FNYEAQ. CDR3 amino acids: CASSATGGGEAFF. The CDR3 DNA is TGTGCCAGCAGCGCGACAGGGGGAGGTGAAGCTTTCTTT.

V usage is TRBV9 and J usage is TRBJ1-5, with D possibly matching TRBD1 (6 bases). Trimming stripped 4 bases from V and 1 base from J, with 9 bases between. CDR3 size: 14 residues. Germline V gene sequence: CDR1 SGDLS, CDR2 YYNGEE. The DNA for the CDR3 is TGTGCCAGCAGCCGAGGGGGAAGCAATCAGCCCCAGCATTTT. The encoded protein is CASSRGGSNQPQHF.

This rearrangement joins TRBV18 to TRBJ2-5; D perhaps matches TRBD2 (6 bases). Looked up from germline, CDR1 is KGHSH and CDR2 is LQKENI. Deletions cut 1 base from V and 5 bases from J, with 20 bases between. The CDR3 is made up of 17 amino acids. Written as DNA, the CDR3 is TGTGCCAGCTCACCACGATCGGGGACTTTCAAGGGGGAGACCCAGTACTTC. As protein: CASSPRSGTFKGETQYF.

This clone appeared once. The gene calls are TRBV19 and TRBJ1-1; D remains unclear. Germline loops: CDR1 LNHDA, CDR2 SQIVND (reference sequence). V shed 5 bases and J shed 1 base, with 8 bases lying between them. The CDR3 consists of 13 residues. In DNA form, the CDR3 reads TGTGCCAGTAGTTTGTCAGGGAACACTGAAGCTTTCTTT. This encodes CASSLSGNTEAFF.

V usage is TRBV5-4 and J usage is TRBJ1-1; weak D call: TRBD1 (5 bases). The CDR3 is 14 residues long. Germline V gene data show CDR1 as SGHNT and CDR2 as YYREEE (reference sequence). V gave up 0 bases and J gave up 1 base, with 7 bases separating them. CDR3 loop: CASSLERGNTEAFF. The DNA of the CDR3 is TGTGCCAGCAGCTTGGAAAGGGGGAACACTGAAGCTTTCTTT.

This clone was seen a few times. This chain's CDR3 is CASSEYRGGGNEQFF. CDR3 nucleotides: TGTGCCAGCAGTGAATATCGGGGGGGCGGCAATGAGCAGTTCTTC. This rearrangement joins TRBV6-4 to TRBJ2-1; 8 nucleotides match TRBD2. Germline values: CDR1 MRHNA, CDR2 SNTAGT. The CDR3 is made up of 15 amino acids. The ends lost 3 bases at V and 6 bases at J; junction bases unmatched: 7.